Sequencing of this T cell receptor (beta chain) was carried out in a study of blood T cell repertoires in COVID-19. CDR3 length equals 16 residues. V lost 0 bases, J lost 3 bases, and 4 bases stayed unmatched. Per germline, CDR1 SGDLS and CDR2 YYNGEE. Those who participated ranged in age from 18 to 89 years and resided in about two dozen US areas. Methods used by the authors: Reference gene primer amplification gave nucleated cell count estimates. Profiling relied on immunoSEQ multiplex PCR, and the TCRdb table lists in-frame clones only, not all of them. D and trimming come from the DNA, and the V and J calls and clone size come from that table. The repertoire holds 200,000 to 250,000 clones, with 87% as singletons.

Material for sequencing was PBMCs or T cells enriched from blood (not recorded which). This TCR derives from a man aged 25 to 40 who had recovered from COVID-19. The V call is TRBV9, the J call TRBJ2-2; 8 positions match TRBD2. CDR3 loop: CASSVVAGGYTGELFF. CDR3 DNA: TGTGCCAGCAGCGTAGTCGCGGGGGGATACACCGGGGAGCTGTTTTTT. Full variable domain (rest looked up from reference TRBV9 and TRBJ2-2): DSGVTQTPKHLITATGQRVTLRCSPRSGDLSVYWYQQSLDQGLQFLIQYYNGEERAKGNILERFSAQQFPDLHSELNLSSLELGDSALYFCASSVVAGGYTGELFFGEGSRLTVL.